The present TCR beta chain was sequenced within a study of blood T cells in healthy people across ages. This CDR3 spans 14 amino acids. J was trimmed by 13 bases and V by 2 bases; bases with no gene match: 12. CDR1 is MNHEY, CDR2 SVGAGI, per germline. This clonotype was counted ten times or more. Next came a second PCR, run for about 6 to 12 cycles, which used a sample-barcoded 5' primer along with a J-beta primer mix. In TCRdb, the 5' RACE reads were re-called with MiXCR into one record per CDR3 protein. The sample holds about 640,000 distinct CDR3 sequences, 25% to 30% seen once. The chain uses TRBV6-5 and TRBJ1-2; 8 nucleotides match TRBD1. The clonotype comes from a woman of 80 years or more in good health. Source material: blood. DNA for the CDR3: TGTGCCAGCAGTTACGGCGGGACAGGCCTTACTAGCACCTTC. Translated, it gives CASSYGGTGLTSTF.